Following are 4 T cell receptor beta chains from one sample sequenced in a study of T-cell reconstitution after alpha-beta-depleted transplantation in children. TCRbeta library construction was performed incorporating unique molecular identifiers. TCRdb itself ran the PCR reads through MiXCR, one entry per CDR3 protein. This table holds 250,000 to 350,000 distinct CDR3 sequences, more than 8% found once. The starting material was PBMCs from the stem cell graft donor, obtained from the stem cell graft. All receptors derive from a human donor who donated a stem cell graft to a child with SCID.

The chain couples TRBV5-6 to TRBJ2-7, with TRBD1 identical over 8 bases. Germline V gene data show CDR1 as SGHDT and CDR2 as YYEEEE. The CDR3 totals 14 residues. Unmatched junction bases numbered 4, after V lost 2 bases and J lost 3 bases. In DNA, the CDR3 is TGTGCCAGCAGCTTCTGGGACAGGCTCTACGAGCAGTACTTC. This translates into CASSFWDRLYEQYF. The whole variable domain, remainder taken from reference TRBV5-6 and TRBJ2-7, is DAGVTQSPTHLIKTRGQQVTLRCSPKSGHDTVSWYQQALGQGPQFIFQYYEEEERQRGNFPDRFSGHQFPNYSSELNVNALLLGDSALYLCASSFWDRLYEQYFGPGTRLTVT.

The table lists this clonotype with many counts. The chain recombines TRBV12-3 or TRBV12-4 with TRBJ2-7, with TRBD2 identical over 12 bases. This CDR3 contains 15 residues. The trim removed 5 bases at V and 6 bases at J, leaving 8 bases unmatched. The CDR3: CASSPRLAGDSEQYF. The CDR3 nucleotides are TGTGCCAGCAGTCCCAGACTAGCGGGGGACTCCGAGCAGTACTTC.

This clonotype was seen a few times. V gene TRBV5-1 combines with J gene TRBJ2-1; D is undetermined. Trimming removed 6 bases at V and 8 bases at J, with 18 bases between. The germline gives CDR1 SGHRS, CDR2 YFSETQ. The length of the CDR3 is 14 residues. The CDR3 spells CASNLVDNRDEQFF. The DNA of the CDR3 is TGCGCCAGCAATTTAGTCGACAATAGGGATGAGCAGTTCTTC.

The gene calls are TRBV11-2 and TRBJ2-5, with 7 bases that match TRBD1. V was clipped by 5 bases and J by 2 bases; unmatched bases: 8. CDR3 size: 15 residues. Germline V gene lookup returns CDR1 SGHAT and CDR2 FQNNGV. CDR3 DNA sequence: TGTGCCAGCAGCCCCGGACAGGCTCCTCAAGAGACCCAGTACTTC. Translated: CASSPGQAPQETQYF.